This entry is about one TCR beta chain. What antigen it recognizes has not been identified. No much larger clonotype is one base removed from it; base qualities were not supplied. The collaborating institutions used their own protocols to collect whole blood in K2EDTA tubes. For TCRbeta analysis, collaborators shipped samples as frozen whole blood, isolated PBMCs, or DNA extracted from either of those sample types. This sample is part of a study of blood T cell repertoires in COVID-19 (dated by TCRdb to 2019 to 2021). Concerning the study at large: The collaborator samples originated in the United States, Italy and Spain and spanned the acute and convalescent phases of COVID-19. The material from the prospective study consisted of cDNA or gDNA derived from T cells, B-cell-depleted T cells, or PBMCs. The dataset comprised deeply sampled blood TCRbeta repertoires from subjects exposed to, actively infected with, or recovered from COVID-19. The repertoires were released in a freely available public database intended as a resource for research on the immune response to SARS-CoV-2. The samples were drawn from two sources: the first 160 participants of the ongoing ImmuneRACE study, and 1,254 subjects contributed by 6 global collaborators. The sample metadata nearly always contained a de-identified subject ID, COVID-19 status, age in years and sex. HLA class I and class II types, where available, came from metadata supplied by the sample provider rather than from assay-based typing. Overall study outcomes, separate from this receptor: Clinical and demographic metadata were provided uncurated, with the amount varying by source and participant.

TCRbeta CDR3 regions were amplified from genomic DNA using the immunoSEQ Assay, a bias-controlled multiplex PCR. The published analysis was carried out like this. The number of nucleated cells in each sample was estimated by amplification of reference gene primers within the assay. To quantify the absolute abundance of each unique TCRbeta CDR3 rearrangement, sequence reads were collapsed and filtered. Productive Simpson clonality was computed per sample as the square root of Simpson's diversity index over productive rearrangements. Here the immuneACCESS table is served through TCRdb, limited to in-frame sequences with V and J called. Missing clones are a known gap in these copies; in checked studies unresolved V genes cover under half, and the rest lacks a known reason. That table gives V, J and clone size, and the DNA gave D and trimming. A total of 140,000 or so clones appear in this sample, 75% to 90% of them only once. About 5% of the sample is taken by the ten largest.

CDR1 and CDR2 (GTSNPN, SVGIG) derive from the germline V gene (reference sequence). V sheds 2 bases and J sheds 9 bases, leaving 14 bases between their ends. There are 14 amino acids in the CDR3, from cysteine to phenylalanine inclusive. The kept DNA is CDR3 alone, 42 bases in frame from the first base. The chain uses TRBV30 and TRBJ1-6, with a tentative D gene TRBD1 over 5 matching bases. Sequencing input: peripheral blood. This TCR derives from a human donor in a cohort sampled during active COVID-19. The nucleotide sequence reads TGTGCCTGGAGTTTGTTTAGGGGCCGTTCACCCCTCCACTTT. The resulting protein is CAWSLFRGRSPLHF.